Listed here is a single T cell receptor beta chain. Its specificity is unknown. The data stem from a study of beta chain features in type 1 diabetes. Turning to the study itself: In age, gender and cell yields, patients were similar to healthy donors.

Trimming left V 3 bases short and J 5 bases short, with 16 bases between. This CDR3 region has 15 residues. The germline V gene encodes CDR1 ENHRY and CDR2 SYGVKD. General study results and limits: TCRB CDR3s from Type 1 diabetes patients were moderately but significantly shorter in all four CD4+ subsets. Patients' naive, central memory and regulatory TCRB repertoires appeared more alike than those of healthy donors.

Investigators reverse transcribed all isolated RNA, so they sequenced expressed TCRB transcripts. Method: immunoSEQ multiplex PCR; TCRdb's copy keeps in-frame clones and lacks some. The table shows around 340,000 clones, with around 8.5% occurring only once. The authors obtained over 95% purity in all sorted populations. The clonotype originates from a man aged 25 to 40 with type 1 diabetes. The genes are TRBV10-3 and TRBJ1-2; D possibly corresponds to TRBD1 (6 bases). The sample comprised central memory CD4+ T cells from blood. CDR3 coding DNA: TGTGCCATCAGTGACAAGGACAGAACGGGGTATGGCTACACCTTC. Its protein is CAISDKDRTGYGYTF.